The text below deals with one T cell receptor beta chain. The antigen remains unidentified. Naivety among CD8 cells was defined by CD45RO negativity and positive CCR7 selection, thereby excluding terminally differentiated effector memory CD45RA+ cells. Trimming cost V 6 bases and J 1 base, with 5 bases left between them. Germline-derived CDR1 and CDR2 are SGHTS and YDEGEE. This CDR3 spans 11 amino acids. Some clones are missing from TCRdb's copy, which holds only in-frame ones; the method was immunoSEQ multiplex PCR. Of just over 2,000,000 clones in the sample, about 95% were seen once. The data are from a study of shared clonotypes between healthy human individuals. Study results and caveats: Generation of non-shared clonotypes was less probable than generation of clonotypes shared by all four donors. Around 4.7% was the fraction of naive CD4 clonotypes found shared across a few donors. Researchers sampled blood only, noting tissue repertoires likely differ.

This TCR was sampled from a man between 18 and 29 years old in good health. Input material: naive CD8+ T cells sorted from blood. The chain has TRBV5-8 and TRBJ2-7; D not certain. CDR3 sequence (DNA): TGTGCCAGCACAGTATCCTACGAGCAGTACTTC. Its translation is CASTVSYEQYF.